The 24 T cell receptor beta chains given below trace back to one sample, sequenced in a study of cytomegalovirus exposure and HLA in healthy donors (dated by TCRdb to 2016 to 2017). The library was made by the immunoSEQ multiplex PCR assay. A mixture of 60 forward primers for TCR Vbeta segments and 13 reverse primers for TCR Jbeta segments was used in the multiplex PCR. In TCRdb, the immuneACCESS table is reduced to in-frame sequences with V and J assigned. These tables do not hold every clone; where another copy was compared, an unresolved V gene accounts for under half, and the others remain unexplained. The sample records 150,000 to 200,000 clones, about three quarters of which are singletons. 3% to 3.5% of the sample is in the top ten clones. The sequencing input was PBMCs. These receptors were taken from a female donor in good health and CMV-seronegative.

A few counts support this clone. This chain links TRBV6-5 with TRBJ2-7; D is unresolved. Per the germline V gene, CDR1 is MNHEY and CDR2 is SVGAGI. The germline V and J ends were trimmed by 5 bases and 7 bases, with 15 bases remaining between them. The CDR3 spans 13 residues. The CDR3 region is CASSLDVSAEQYF. The CDR3 DNA reads TGTGCCAGCAGTCTCGATGTCAGCGCTGAGCAGTACTTC.

The chain recombines TRBV2 with TRBJ1-1; perhaps TRBD1 as D (5 bases). Trimming removed 7 bases at V and 5 bases at J, with 17 bases between. The CDR3 has 14 amino acids. Germline CDR1 and CDR2: SNHLY and FYNNEI. CDR3 amino acids: CASKGGELGTEAFF. In DNA form, the CDR3 reads TGTGCCAGCAAAGGAGGGGAATTGGGGACTGAAGCTTTCTTT. The whole variable domain, remainder taken from reference TRBV2 and TRBJ1-1, is EPEVTQTPSHQVTQMGQEVILRCVPISNHLYFYWYRQILGQKVEFLVSFYNNEISEKSEIFDDQFSVERPDGSNFTLKIRSTKLEDSAMYFCASKGGELGTEAFFGQGTRLTVV.

The V and J genes are TRBV7-7 and TRBJ2-3; 9 nucleotides align to TRBD2. The CDR3 length is 19 residues. V lost 4 bases to trimming and J lost 0 bases; unmatched junction nucleotides: 14. Per germline, CDR1 SSHAT and CDR2 FNYEAQ (reference sequence). CDR3 region: CASSSSAAGGLASTDTQYF. CDR3 DNA sequence: TGTGCCAGCAGCTCGAGTGCAGCGGGGGGCCTTGCTAGCACAGATACGCAGTATTTT.

The gene calls are TRBV7-9 and TRBJ1-1; D might be TRBD1 (6 bases). The CDR3 is 16 residues long. Trimming stripped 9 bases from V and 3 bases from J, with 23 bases between. Germline V gene lookup returns CDR1 SEHNR and CDR2 FQNEAQ (reference sequence). The CDR3: CASNLFPGGLYTEAFF. DNA for the CDR3: TGTGCCAGTAACCTTTTCCCGGGGGGGCTTTACACTGAAGCTTTCTTT.

In DNA form, the CDR3 reads TGTGCCTGGAGTGGGCGGGCTTACAATGAGCAGTTCTTC. This sequence encodes CAWSGRAYNEQFF. The gene calls are TRBV30 and TRBJ2-1; D is possibly TRBD2 (5 bases). Between the trimmed V and J ends, which lost 1 base and 4 bases, there was a span of 8 bases. The CDR3 runs to 13 residues. From germline, CDR1 is GTSNPN and CDR2 SVGIG (reference sequence).

The genes are TRBV18 and TRBJ2-7; 8 nucleotides match TRBD1. Germline trimming cut 2 bases from V and 0 bases from J; bases unmatched to any gene: 6. CDR3 size: 16 residues. Germline CDR1 is KGHSH and CDR2 is LQKENI. The CDR3 DNA sequence: TGTGCCAGCTCACCATCCCGGACAGGGAGCTCCTACGAGCAGTACTTC. Its translation is CASSPSRTGSSYEQYF.

The chain joins TRBV2 to TRBJ1-1; D uncertain. The CDR3 sequence is 15 residues long. Looked up from germline, CDR1 is SNHLY and CDR2 is FYNNEI. V was shortened by 8 bases and J by 2 bases, with 18 bases between the two germline ends. CDR3: CASGEAERGNTEAFF. DNA of the CDR3: TGTGCCAGCGGGGAGGCAGAACGCGGAAACACTGAAGCTTTCTTT.

The chain carries TRBV5-1 and TRBJ2-3, with 9 bases lining up with TRBD1. With 5 bases clipped from V and 2 bases from J, the junction kept 3 bases outside the gene matches. From germline, CDR1 is SGHRS and CDR2 YFSETQ. The CDR3 has 14 amino acids. The CDR3 loop is CASRGQGLTDTQYF. As DNA, the CDR3 is TGCGCCAGCAGGGGACAGGGCCTCACAGATACGCAGTATTTT.

This chain connects TRBV19 to TRBJ2-5, with 11 bases aligning to TRBD1. This CDR3 is built from 16 residues. CDR1 and CDR2 (germline): LNHDA, SQIVND (reference sequence). Germline trimming cut 4 bases from V and 3 bases from J; bases unmatched to any gene: 7. The CDR3 protein is CASSTSRTGGKETQYF. DNA of the CDR3: TGTGCCAGTAGTACGTCTCGGACAGGGGGCAAAGAGACCCAGTACTTC.

This clone was counted once. The chain couples TRBV28 to TRBJ2-1; a possible D gene is TRBD2 (5 bases). V was clipped by 5 bases and J by 7 bases, with 12 bases between them. The CDR3 consists of 13 residues. Germline CDR1 is MDHEN and CDR2 is SYDVKM. This chain's CDR3 is CASSLSRRNEQFF. CDR3 DNA sequence: TGTGCCAGCAGTCTTTCCCGGAGGAATGAGCAGTTCTTC.

This clone is a singleton in its sample. The chain employs TRBV2 and TRBJ1-5, with TRBD1 matching 7 bases. CDR3 size: 15 residues. The ends lost 5 bases at V and 1 base at J; junction bases unmatched: 5. Germline values: CDR1 SNHLY, CDR2 FYNNEI. The DNA for the CDR3 is TGTGCCAGCAGTCGGGACAGAATAAGCAATCAGCCCCAGCATTTT. Translation: CASSRDRISNQPQHF.

This clone has more than one count but fewer than ten. This chain uses TRBV28 with TRBJ1-3; 7 nucleotides align to TRBD1. Losses at the gene ends were 6 bases for V and 7 bases for J; bases not matched to a gene: 9. The CDR3 contains 14 residues. CDR1 and CDR2 from the germline V gene are MDHEN and SYDVKM. CDR3 in amino acids: CASSRGGTANTIYF. CDR3 DNA sequence: TGTGCCAGCAGCCGGGGGGGGACAGCGAACACCATATATTTT.

V is TRBV10-3 and J is TRBJ1-3; 8 bases align to TRBD1. Germline CDR1 ENHRY, CDR2 SYGVKD. Trimming removed 8 bases from V and 4 bases from J; junction bases left unmatched: 13. The CDR3 is made up of 16 amino acids. CDR3: CAIGGRTGIAGNTIYF. CDR3 DNA: TGTGCCATCGGTGGTAGGACAGGGATTGCAGGAAACACCATATATTTT.

The rearrangement links TRBV25-1 to TRBJ1-3; D remains ambiguous. The CDR3 runs to 13 residues. Germline V gene lookup returns CDR1 MGHDK and CDR2 SYGVNS. Trimming removed 4 bases at V and 4 bases at J, with 8 bases between. This chain's CDR3 is CASSVAGGNTIYF. In DNA, the CDR3 is TGTGCCAGCAGTGTGGCGGGAGGAAACACCATATATTTT. Complete variable domain (other parts from reference TRBV25-1 and TRBJ1-3): EADIYQTPRYLVIGTGKKITLECSQTMGHDKMYWYQQDPGMELHLIHYSYGVNSTEKGDLSSESTVSRIRTEHFPLTLESARPSHTSQYLCASSVAGGNTIYFGEGSWLTVV.

The chain combines TRBV5-4 with TRBJ2-4; TRBD1 matches at 10 bases. Looked up from germline, CDR1 is SGHNT and CDR2 is YYREEE (reference sequence). The CDR3 has 16 residues. V gave up 4 bases and J gave up 0 bases; unmatched junction bases: 4. The CDR3 is CASSEGQGLAKNIQYF. The CDR3, as DNA: TGTGCCAGCAGCGAGGGACAGGGGCTAGCCAAAAACATTCAGTACTTC.

The chain is built from TRBV30 and TRBJ2-2; 15 nucleotides line up with TRBD2. V gave up 0 bases and J gave up 2 bases; unmatched junction bases: 10. The CDR3 covers 20 residues. Germline CDR1 GTSNPN, CDR2 SVGIG (reference sequence). The CDR3 spells CAWSVSRTSGGGTNTGELFF. CDR3 bases: TGTGCCTGGAGTGTCAGTCGGACTAGCGGGGGGGGGACTAACACCGGGGAGCTGTTTTTT.

The table lists this clone with a few counts. The gene calls are TRBV6-4 and TRBJ2-1; weak D call: TRBD2 (5 bases). The CDR3 contains 14 residues. The V gene lost 4 bases and the J gene lost 8 bases, with 15 bases spanning the gap. Germline V gene data show CDR1 as MRHNA and CDR2 as SNTAGT. CDR3 nucleotides: TGTGCCAGCAGTGCCGCCCTAGCCAGCGATGAGCAGTTCTTC. The encoded protein is CASSAALASDEQFF.

The chain is built from TRBV29-1 and TRBJ2-1; 11 bases match TRBD1. The germline V gene has CDR1 SQVTM and CDR2 ANQGSEA. J lost 8 bases, V lost 8 bases, and 5 bases had no gene match. The CDR3 extends over 12 amino acids. This chain's CDR3 is CSPRTGGDEQFF. CDR3 nucleotide sequence: TGCAGCCCACGGACAGGGGGCGATGAGCAGTTCTTC.

This chain links TRBV19 with TRBJ1-5; 7 bases fit TRBD1. The J segment lost 5 bases and the V segment lost 5 bases, leaving 3 bases of the junction unmatched. This CDR3 contains 13 residues. Germline V gene sequence: CDR1 LNHDA, CDR2 SQIVND (reference sequence). The chain's CDR3 is CASSVDRHQPQHF. The CDR3 DNA reads as TGTGCCAGTAGTGTGGACAGGCATCAGCCCCAGCATTTT.

The chain carries TRBV7-2 and TRBJ2-3, with a tentative D call TRBD2 (7 bases). Germline CDR1 and CDR2: SGHTA and FQGNSA. The ends were cut back, 3 bases at V and 1 base at J, with 11 bases in the middle. The CDR3 is made up of 15 amino acids. CDR3 amino acids: CASSLGGQGTDTQYF. DNA of the CDR3: TGTGCCAGCAGCTTGGGGGGGCAGGGCACAGATACGCAGTATTTT.

This clone was seen a few times. This sequence joins TRBV5-1 and TRBJ2-7; TRBD2 matches 11 bases. The CDR3 runs to 16 residues. The J segment lost 0 bases and the V segment lost 6 bases, leaving 8 bases of the junction unmatched. Germline V lookup: CDR1 SGHRS, CDR2 YFSETQ. The CDR3 nucleotides read TGCGCCAGCAATAGACTAGCGGGGCCGAGCTCCTACGAGCAGTACTTC. This sequence encodes CASNRLAGPSSYEQYF.

The chain carries TRBV19 and TRBJ1-2, with D possibly TRBD1 on 5 matching bases. The CDR3 loop spans 15 amino acids. Germline V gene lookup returns CDR1 LNHDA and CDR2 SQIVND (reference sequence). V was trimmed by 7 bases and J by 2 bases, leaving 17 bases between them. The CDR3 DNA reads as TGTGCCAGTAAAAGTGGGCAGGGTTCAAACTATGGCTACACCTTC. It specifies CASKSGQGSNYGYTF.

The chain links TRBV11-3 to TRBJ2-7, with a tentative D call TRBD2 (5 bases). The CDR3 consists of 12 residues. V gave up 8 bases and J gave up 1 base, with 9 bases separating them. The V gene's germline CDR1 is SGHNT and CDR2 YENEEA. The CDR3 DNA is TGTGCCAGCGCCGGGGAATCCTACGAGCAGTACTTC. Amino acid sequence: CASAGESYEQYF.

The V gene is TRBV30, the J gene TRBJ2-5, with D possibly matching TRBD1 (6 bases). The CDR3 runs 16 residues. V was shortened by 1 base and J by 5 bases, with 20 bases between the two germline ends. Germline V gene sequence: CDR1 GTSNPN, CDR2 SVGIG (reference sequence). CDR3 protein: CAWSAHYQGRGETQYF. The CDR3 nucleotides are TGTGCCTGGAGTGCGCACTACCAGGGAAGGGGGGAGACCCAGTACTTC.